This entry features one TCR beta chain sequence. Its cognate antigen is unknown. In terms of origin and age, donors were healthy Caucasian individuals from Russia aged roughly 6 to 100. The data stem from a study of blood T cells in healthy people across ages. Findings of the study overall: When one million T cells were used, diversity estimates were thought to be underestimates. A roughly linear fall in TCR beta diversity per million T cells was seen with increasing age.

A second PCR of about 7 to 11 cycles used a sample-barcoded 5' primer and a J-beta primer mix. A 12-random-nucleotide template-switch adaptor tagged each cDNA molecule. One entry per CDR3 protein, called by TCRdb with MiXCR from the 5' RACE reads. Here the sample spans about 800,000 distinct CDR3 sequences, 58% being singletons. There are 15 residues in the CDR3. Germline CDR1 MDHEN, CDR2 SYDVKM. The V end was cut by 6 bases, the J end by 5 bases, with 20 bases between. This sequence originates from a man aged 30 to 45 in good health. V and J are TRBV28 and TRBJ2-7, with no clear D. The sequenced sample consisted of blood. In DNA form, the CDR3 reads TGTGCCAGCAGGCGAGGAACTTCGCACTGGAACGAGCAGTACTTC. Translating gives CASRRGTSHWNEQYF.